The entry below gives a single TCR beta chain sequence along with its context. Its specificity is unknown. These data originate in a study of identical twins. Study results and limitations: Possibly, invariant MAIT and iNKT cells partly confounded zero-insertion analyses.

The CDR3 consists of 14 residues. Unmatched junction bases numbered 8, after V lost 6 bases and J lost 7 bases. The germline V gene encodes CDR1 MDHEN and CDR2 SYDVKM. The cDNA had a unique molecular identifier and a template-switch universal primer site. Via MiXCR, TCRdb re-called the 5' RACE reads, giving one row per CDR3 protein. The sample includes approximately 620,000 distinct CDR3 sequences, over 8.5% of them seen just once. The same specimen was also included in a second study, on yellow fever vaccine responses in identical twins.

V is TRBV28 and J is TRBJ2-2; TRBD1 matches 7 bases. This clonotype was obtained from a woman aged 18-29 years in good health. Sample: PBMCs. The chain's CDR3 is CASRRTGPNGELFF. In DNA form, the CDR3 reads TGTGCCAGCAGAAGGACAGGTCCTAACGGGGAGCTGTTTTTT.